These T cell receptor beta chains were read from a single sample in a study of OX40 agonist ivuxolimab in advanced cancers. Measured with immunoSEQ multiplex PCR; TCRdb has only the in-frame clones, and not every one. The table lists 70,000 to 85,000 clones, around 85% of them singletons. Specimen: CD4+ or CD8+ T cells sorted from blood, collected in a trial of the OX40 agonist ivuxolimab. The receptor set was obtained from an adult with an advanced solid tumor such as melanoma, head and neck, liver or kidney cancer. The CDR3 runs from the conserved cysteine through the conserved F or W. The D gene is left open where the match is weak. Clone size appears in some rows only: once, few, many, or a class for an expanded clone.

CDR3aa: CASSSQGLPYEQYF; CDR3nt: TGTGCCAGCAGCTCCCAGGGGCTACCCTACGAGCAGTACTTC; v_gene: TRBV5-6; d_gene: .; abundance: .; j_gene: TRBJ2-7
CDR3aa: CASSQGFTEAFF; CDR3nt: TGTGCCAGCAGTCAGGGTTTTACTGAAGCTTTCTTT; v_gene: TRBV25-1; d_gene: .; abundance: .; j_gene: TRBJ1-1
CDR3aa: CASSYSSGGPTETQYF; CDR3nt: TGTGCCAGCAGTTACTCTAGCGGGGGGCCGACGGAGACCCAGTACTTC; v_gene: TRBV6-5; d_gene: TRBD2; abundance: .; j_gene: TRBJ2-5
CDR3aa: CASIPVDGGPSYEQYF; CDR3nt: TGTGCCAGCATCCCGGTGGACGGCGGGCCCTCCTACGAGCAGTACTTC; v_gene: TRBV7-9; d_gene: .; abundance: .; j_gene: TRBJ2-7
CDR3aa: CASSFLPPDRDNSPLHF; CDR3nt: TGTGCCAGCAGCTTTCTCCCCCCGGACAGGGACAATTCACCCCTCCACTTT; v_gene: TRBV5-4; d_gene: TRBD1; abundance: .; j_gene: TRBJ1-6
CDR3aa: CASRSTGNEQFF; CDR3nt: TGTGCCAGCAGGTCGACAGGGAATGAGCAGTTCTTC; v_gene: TRBV6-5; d_gene: TRBD1; abundance: .; j_gene: TRBJ2-1
CDR3aa: CASSFGQGTGNEQFF; CDR3nt: TGCGCCAGCAGCTTCGGACAGGGGACCGGCAATGAGCAGTTCTTC; v_gene: TRBV5-1; d_gene: TRBD1; abundance: .; j_gene: TRBJ2-1
CDR3aa: CATSRVGTHNEQFF; CDR3nt: TGTGCCACCAGCAGAGTCGGGACTCACAATGAGCAGTTCTTC; v_gene: TRBV15; d_gene: .; abundance: .; j_gene: TRBJ2-1
CDR3aa: CASEGTGAPGNTIYF; CDR3nt: TGTGCCAGCGAAGGGACAGGCGCCCCTGGAAACACCATATATTTT; v_gene: TRBV6-5; d_gene: TRBD1; abundance: .; j_gene: TRBJ1-3
CDR3aa: CSEPLAQYF; CDR3nt: TGCAGCGAACCCCTTGCGCAGTATTTT; v_gene: TRBV20-1; d_gene: .; abundance: .; j_gene: TRBJ2-3
CDR3aa: CASSEDRGRIYNEQFF; CDR3nt: TGTGCCAGCAGCGAGGACAGGGGACGCATCTACAATGAGCAGTTCTTC; v_gene: TRBV5-6; d_gene: TRBD1; abundance: once; j_gene: TRBJ2-1
CDR3aa: CASSLGTPNQPQHF; CDR3nt: TGCGCCAGCAGCTTGGGGACGCCAAATCAGCCCCAGCATTTT; v_gene: TRBV5-1; d_gene: .; abundance: few; j_gene: TRBJ1-5
CDR3aa: CASSAPVALGTEAFF; CDR3nt: TGTGCCAGCAGTGCGCCAGTTGCCCTGGGCACTGAAGCTTTCTTT; v_gene: TRBV6-6; d_gene: .; abundance: .; j_gene: TRBJ1-1
CDR3aa: CASRKRGLSSGANVLTF; CDR3nt: TGTGCCAGCAGGAAACGAGGGCTATCGTCTGGGGCCAACGTCCTGACTTTC; v_gene: TRBV7-8; d_gene: .; abundance: .; j_gene: TRBJ2-6
CDR3aa: CASSIGQPQETQYF; CDR3nt: TGTGCCAGTAGTATAGGACAACCCCAAGAGACCCAGTACTTC; v_gene: TRBV19; d_gene: .; abundance: .; j_gene: TRBJ2-5
CDR3aa: CASSSGQDTGELFF; CDR3nt: TGTGCCAGCAGTTCGGGACAGGATACCGGGGAGCTGTTTTTT; v_gene: TRBV28; d_gene: TRBD1; abundance: .; j_gene: TRBJ2-2
CDR3aa: CASSDSARSSYNEQFF; CDR3nt: TGTGCCAGCAGTGACTCGGCTAGAAGCTCCTACAATGAGCAGTTCTTC; v_gene: TRBV6-4; d_gene: .; abundance: .; j_gene: TRBJ2-1
CDR3aa: CASNFLSGNTIYF; CDR3nt: TGTGCCAGCAACTTCCTCTCTGGAAACACCATATATTTT; v_gene: TRBV7-9; d_gene: .; abundance: .; j_gene: TRBJ1-3
CDR3aa: CASSQDMTSYGYTF; CDR3nt: TGCGCCAGCAGCCAAGATATGACGTCCTATGGCTACACCTTC; v_gene: TRBV4-3; d_gene: .; abundance: .; j_gene: TRBJ1-2
CDR3aa: CASSLVPGTQETQYF; CDR3nt: TGCGCCAGCAGCTTGGTGCCAGGGACCCAAGAGACCCAGTACTTC; v_gene: TRBV5-1; d_gene: .; abundance: .; j_gene: TRBJ2-5
CDR3aa: CASSLGGPGEKLFF; CDR3nt: TGTGCCAGCAGTTTAGGAGGTCCAGGGGAAAAACTGTTTTTT; v_gene: TRBV28; d_gene: .; abundance: once; j_gene: TRBJ1-4
CDR3aa: CASSQIGGASEKLFF; CDR3nt: TGTGCCAGTAGCCAGATAGGGGGGGCAAGTGAAAAACTGTTTTTT; v_gene: TRBV19; d_gene: .; abundance: .; j_gene: TRBJ1-4
CDR3aa: CASSNRGRGAQYF; CDR3nt: TGTGCCAGCAGCAACAGGGGGAGGGGGGCCCAGTACTTC; v_gene: TRBV28; d_gene: .; abundance: .; j_gene: TRBJ2-5
CDR3aa: CASSLGAASGRVFTDTQYF; CDR3nt: TGTGCCAGCAGCTTAGGGGCGGCTAGCGGGAGGGTCTTCACAGATACGCAGTATTTT; v_gene: TRBV11-2; d_gene: TRBD2; abundance: .; j_gene: TRBJ2-3
CDR3aa: CASSPAAAASYGYTF; CDR3nt: TGTGCCAGCAGTCCCGCCGCGGCGGCGAGCTATGGCTACACCTTC; v_gene: TRBV6-4; d_gene: .; abundance: .; j_gene: TRBJ1-2
CDR3aa: CASSPRGETQYF; CDR3nt: TGCGCCAGCAGCCCGCGGGGGGAGACCCAGTACTTC; v_gene: TRBV5-1; d_gene: TRBD2; abundance: .; j_gene: TRBJ2-5
CDR3aa: CASGFGGQGPYNEQFF; CDR3nt: TGTGCTAGTGGTTTTGGGGGACAGGGCCCCTACAATGAGCAGTTCTTC; v_gene: TRBV12-5; d_gene: TRBD1; abundance: .; j_gene: TRBJ2-1
CDR3aa: CATSRDRGVTGNTIYF; CDR3nt: TGTGCCACCAGCAGAGATAGGGGAGTCACTGGAAACACCATATATTTT; v_gene: TRBV15; d_gene: .; abundance: .; j_gene: TRBJ1-3
CDR3aa: CASSSQGQIGIYEQYF; CDR3nt: TGCGCCAGCAGCTCACAGGGACAGATAGGGATCTACGAGCAGTACTTC; v_gene: TRBV5-1; d_gene: TRBD1; abundance: .; j_gene: TRBJ2-7
CDR3aa: CASSYVRPSSTDTQYF; CDR3nt: TGTGCCAGCAGTTACGTGCGCCCGTCTAGCACAGATACGCAGTATTTT; v_gene: TRBV6-6; d_gene: .; abundance: .; j_gene: TRBJ2-3
CDR3aa: CASSEGQEAFF; CDR3nt: TGCGCCAGCAGCGAGGGACAGGAAGCTTTCTTT; v_gene: TRBV10-2; d_gene: TRBD1; abundance: .; j_gene: TRBJ1-1
CDR3aa: CASTTGGAGSTGELFF; CDR3nt: TGTGCCAGCACCACTGGGGGCGCGGGTAGCACCGGGGAGCTGTTTTTT; v_gene: TRBV7-2; d_gene: .; abundance: .; j_gene: TRBJ2-2
CDR3aa: CASSLFFQGLNTEAFF; CDR3nt: TGCGCCAGCAGCTTGTTCTTTCAGGGATTGAACACTGAAGCTTTCTTT; v_gene: TRBV5-1; d_gene: .; abundance: .; j_gene: TRBJ1-1
CDR3aa: CASSPFGGRETQYF; CDR3nt: TGTGCCAGCAGCCCTTTCGGGGGGAGGGAGACCCAGTACTTC; v_gene: TRBV2; d_gene: TRBD2; abundance: .; j_gene: TRBJ2-5
CDR3aa: CASSPDRNGGELFF; CDR3nt: TGTGCCAGCAGCCCTGACAGGAATGGCGGGGAGCTGTTTTTT; v_gene: TRBV11-3; d_gene: .; abundance: .; j_gene: TRBJ2-2
CDR3aa: CASSPTGSGNQPQHF; CDR3nt: TGTGCCAGCAGCCCGACAGGGAGCGGCAATCAGCCCCAGCATTTT; v_gene: TRBV28; d_gene: TRBD1; abundance: .; j_gene: TRBJ1-5
CDR3aa: CASSLGTGFSNTEAFF; CDR3nt: TGTGCCAGCAGCTTAGGTACTGGGTTCTCGAACACTGAAGCTTTCTTT; v_gene: TRBV7-8; d_gene: .; abundance: .; j_gene: TRBJ1-1
CDR3aa: CASSLLGGIDRNMGYGYTF; CDR3nt: TGCGCCAGCAGCCTCCTGGGAGGGATAGACAGGAATATGGGCTATGGCTACACCTTC; v_gene: TRBV4-1; d_gene: .; abundance: .; j_gene: TRBJ1-2
CDR3aa: CASSSPPGLAPDTQYF; CDR3nt: TGTGCCAGCAGCTCCCCCCCGGGACTAGCCCCAGATACGCAGTATTTT; v_gene: TRBV7-9; d_gene: TRBD2; abundance: .; j_gene: TRBJ2-3
CDR3aa: CASSLITAPSTDTQYF; CDR3nt: TGTGCCAGCAGCTTAATCACAGCACCTAGCACAGATACGCAGTATTTT; v_gene: TRBV7-9; d_gene: .; abundance: .; j_gene: TRBJ2-3
CDR3aa: CASSVGTDSGNTIYF; CDR3nt: TGTGCCAGCAGCGTAGGGACCGATTCTGGAAACACCATATATTTT; v_gene: TRBV9; d_gene: .; abundance: .; j_gene: TRBJ1-3
CDR3aa: CASSFEGGLAYEQYF; CDR3nt: TGTGCCAGCAGCTTTGAGGGGGGCCTGGCCTACGAGCAGTACTTC; v_gene: TRBV7-2; d_gene: .; abundance: .; j_gene: TRBJ2-7
CDR3aa: CATRRAENSPLHF; CDR3nt: TGCGCCACCCGTCGGGCAGAAAATTCACCCCTCCACTTT; v_gene: TRBV5-1; d_gene: .; abundance: .; j_gene: TRBJ1-6
CDR3aa: CASDLGRSTEAFF; CDR3nt: TGTGCCAGCGATTTAGGTAGAAGCACTGAAGCTTTCTTT; v_gene: TRBV6-5; d_gene: .; abundance: .; j_gene: TRBJ1-1
CDR3aa: CASSLWDVGTGELFF; CDR3nt: TGTGCCAGCAGCCTTTGGGACGTCGGGACCGGGGAGCTGTTTTTT; v_gene: TRBV7-6; d_gene: .; abundance: .; j_gene: TRBJ2-2
CDR3aa: CASRDSGAGTEAFF; CDR3nt: TGTGCCAGCAGGGACAGTGGGGCCGGCACTGAAGCTTTCTTT; v_gene: TRBV25-1; d_gene: .; abundance: .; j_gene: TRBJ1-1
CDR3aa: CASSLSGEAFF; CDR3nt: TGTGCCAGCAGTCTTTCGGGGGAAGCTTTCTTT; v_gene: TRBV2; d_gene: .; abundance: .; j_gene: TRBJ1-1
CDR3aa: CASSSRWQETQYF; CDR3nt: TGTGCCAGCAGTTCTAGGTGGCAAGAGACCCAGTACTTC; v_gene: TRBV27; d_gene: .; abundance: .; j_gene: TRBJ2-5